A selection of T cell receptor beta chains follows, all from one sample in a study of regulatory T cells in long-lasting Graves disease. MiXCR was run by TCRdb on the multiplex PCR reads, yielding one entry per CDR3 protein. The repertoire holds 400,000 to 500,000 distinct CDR3 sequences, with about a fifth as singletons. The sequencing used peripheral blood mononuclear cells (PBMCs), collected when the disease was refractory, from a patient treated with antithyroid drugs. The receptors were sampled from a female donor with Graves disease. The CDR3 runs from the conserved cysteine through the conserved F or W. Each record gives: V gene, J gene, D gene, clone size, CDR3 DNA, CDR3 protein. A D gene is named only where the DNA matches it firmly. A row's size may be missing; if present it is once, few, many or a size class.

v_gene: TRBV7-6
j_gene: TRBJ2-7
d_gene: NA
abundance: many
CDR3nt: TGTGCCAGCAGCCCAGGGGTTACGTCCTACGAGCAGTACTTC
CDR3aa: CASSPGVTSYEQYF

v_gene: TRBV12-3/TRBV12-4
j_gene: TRBJ1-2
d_gene: NA
abundance: many
CDR3nt: TGTGCCAGCAGTTTATTAATTACGTCCACCCTCGGCGATGGCTACACCTTC
CDR3aa: CASSLLITSTLGDGYTF

v_gene: TRBV12-3/TRBV12-4
j_gene: TRBJ2-5
d_gene: NA
abundance: many
CDR3nt: TGTGCCAGCAGTTCCTCCGGGCTTGAAGAGACCCAGTACTTC
CDR3aa: CASSSSGLEETQYF

v_gene: TRBV19
j_gene: TRBJ1-2
d_gene: NA
abundance: NA
CDR3nt: TGTGCCAGTAGTATCTCCCGGGGTATTGGCTACACCTTC
CDR3aa: CASSISRGIGYTF

v_gene: TRBV28
j_gene: TRBJ2-7
d_gene: NA
abundance: NA
CDR3nt: TGTGCCAGCAGCCCCCACATCGGGACTTCCCTTTGGGAGCAGTACTTC
CDR3aa: CASSPHIGTSLWEQYF

v_gene: TRBV3-1
j_gene: TRBJ2-5
d_gene: TRBD1
abundance: many
CDR3nt: TGTGCCAGCAGCCAAGGCCTTGGGACAGGGGAAGAGACCCAGTACTTC
CDR3aa: CASSQGLGTGEETQYF

v_gene: TRBV29-1
j_gene: TRBJ2-7
d_gene: TRBD2
abundance: NA
CDR3nt: TGCAGCGTTGAAGACCGTAGCGGGAGCTTCTCGGAGCAGTACTTC
CDR3aa: CSVEDRSGSFSEQYF

v_gene: TRBV20-1
j_gene: TRBJ1-2
d_gene: NA
abundance: many
CDR3nt: TGCAGTGCTAGAGATGCCAGCTATGGCTACACCTTC
CDR3aa: CSARDASYGYTF

v_gene: TRBV20-1
j_gene: TRBJ1-3
d_gene: NA
abundance: NA
CDR3nt: TGCAGTGCTTCCAGGGGAGGGGGGTGGTCTGGAAACACCATATATTTT
CDR3aa: CSASRGGGWSGNTIYF

v_gene: TRBV25-1
j_gene: TRBJ1-2
d_gene: NA
abundance: few
CDR3nt: TGTGCCAGCAGGACGCGGTTCGGGGGCTACACCTTC
CDR3aa: CASRTRFGGYTF

v_gene: TRBV7-9
j_gene: TRBJ2-5
d_gene: NA
abundance: many
CDR3nt: TGTGCCAGCAGTCCTGGCGTCGGCGGGACTGTACGACAAGAGACCCAGTACTTC
CDR3aa: CASSPGVGGTVRQETQYF

v_gene: TRBV7-2
j_gene: TRBJ2-5
d_gene: TRBD1
abundance: NA
CDR3nt: TGTGCCAGCAGCCCCTGGACAGGGGAGGAGACCCAGTACTTC
CDR3aa: CASSPWTGEETQYF

v_gene: TRBV6-1
j_gene: TRBJ2-5
d_gene: TRBD2
abundance: many
CDR3nt: TGTGCCATCAACGAGGCGGGGGGCCAAGAGACCCAGTACTTC
CDR3aa: CAINEAGGQETQYF

v_gene: TRBV12-3/TRBV12-4
j_gene: TRBJ1-4
d_gene: NA
abundance: few
CDR3nt: TGTGCCAGCAGTTTACGGCAGCTTAATGAAAAACTGTTTTTT
CDR3aa: CASSLRQLNEKLFF

v_gene: TRBV6-1
j_gene: TRBJ2-5
d_gene: TRBD2
abundance: many
CDR3nt: TGTGCCAGCGCTCGGGCTAGCGGGCTGTACCAAGAGACCCAGTACTTC
CDR3aa: CASARASGLYQETQYF